Listed here are 10 T cell receptor beta chains from one sample, sequenced in a study of blood T cell repertoires in COVID-19 (dated by TCRdb to 2020 to 2022). The library was produced with the immunoSEQ multiplex PCR assay. Sourced from immuneACCESS, this table was stored by TCRdb with only in-frame sequences that have V and J called. A share of the clones is absent; for the studies checked, an unresolved V gene accounts for under half, and the remainder has no known explanation. Here the sample has 150,000 to 200,000 clones; about 82% occur a single time. The biggest ten clones account for about 4.8% of the sample. The specimen sequenced was peripheral blood. All receptors come from a woman under 40 with acute or convalescent COVID-19.

This clone was detected only a few times. The chain joins TRBV27 to TRBJ1-6, with D possibly being TRBD1 (6 bases). The V gene lost 3 bases and the J gene lost 7 bases, with 16 bases spanning the gap. The germline gives CDR1 MNHEY, CDR2 SMNVEV (reference sequence). CDR3 length: 16 residues. CDR3 residues: CASSFGFQGHNSPLHF. The CDR3 coding sequence is TGTGCCAGCAGTTTCGGGTTCCAGGGACACAATTCACCCCTCCACTTT.

The CDR3 loop reads CASSGFREVQETQYF. For the CDR3, the DNA is TGTGCCAGCAGCGGGTTTCGCGAGGTACAAGAGACCCAGTACTTC. The rearrangement uses TRBV13 and TRBJ2-5, with D hard to call. The CDR3 covers 15 residues. Germline CDR1 and CDR2: PRHDT and FYEKMQ (reference sequence). V lost 5 bases and J lost 2, with 15 bases in between.

The chain has TRBV18 and TRBJ1-5; 9 nucleotides match TRBD1. After removal of 5 bases from V and 4 bases from J, the junction contained 0 bases not matched to a gene. Germline assignment: CDR1 KGHSH and CDR2 LQKENI. The CDR3 is 13 residues long. The CDR3 loop is CASSGTGNQPQHF. The CDR3 nucleotides are TGTGCCAGCTCAGGGACAGGGAATCAGCCCCAGCATTTT.

The rearrangement joins TRBV27 to TRBJ1-4; 7 bases line up with TRBD1. Germline CDR1 reads MNHEY; CDR2 reads SMNVEV (reference sequence). V shed 4 bases, J shed 3 bases, and the junction held 5 bases outside the gene matches. There are 15 residues in the CDR3. The CDR3 coding sequence is TGTGCCAGCAGTTACTTGGGGACAGCTAATGAAAAACTGTTTTTT. This gives the protein CASSYLGTANEKLFF.

The CDR3 DNA sequence: TGTGCCAGCAGTTCCCCCGGGAATCAGCCCCAGCATTTT. Protein sequence: CASSSPGNQPQHF. The chain links TRBV28 to TRBJ1-5, with no clear D. The CDR3 runs 13 residues. The germline V gene encodes CDR1 MDHEN and CDR2 SYDVKM. With 4 bases removed from V and 4 bases from J, the gap between germline ends came to 8 bases.

V is TRBV6-6 and J is TRBJ2-1, with 12 bases that match TRBD1. This CDR3 region has 18 residues. V lost 5 bases to trimming and J lost 5 bases; unmatched junction nucleotides: 13. Per the germline V gene, CDR1 is MNHNY and CDR2 is SVGAGI (reference sequence). CDR3 amino acids: CASSPPSPGTGGHNEQFF. The CDR3 DNA follows: TGTGCCAGCAGTCCACCGTCCCCCGGGACAGGGGGCCACAATGAGCAGTTCTTC.

This clone came up once. The chain recombines TRBV5-1 with TRBJ2-3, with 10 positions matching TRBD2. Trimming took 0 bases from V and 5 from J; bases not matched to a gene: 9. This CDR3 region has 17 residues. The germline V gene has CDR1 SGHRS and CDR2 YFSETQ. Written as DNA, the CDR3 is TGCGCCAGCAGCTTGGGGGCTAGCGGGGGTTCGGGAGATACGCAGTATTTT. Translated: CASSLGASGGSGDTQYF.

This clone has a single count. The chain is built from TRBV5-1 and TRBJ1-2, with 8 nucleotides matching TRBD1. The junction had 1 base not matched to a gene; V was cut back by 4 bases and J by 5 bases. Germline CDR1 SGHRS, CDR2 YFSETQ. The CDR3 extends over 12 amino acids. CDR3 sequence reads: CASSQGAYGYTF. The CDR3 DNA reads as TGCGCCAGCAGCCAGGGGGCATATGGCTACACCTTC.

The genes are TRBV10-3 and TRBJ2-7, with D maybe TRBD1 (5 bases). CDR1 ENHRY and CDR2 SYGVKD come from the germline V gene. CDR3 length equals 13 residues. Trimming shortened V by 5 bases and J by 3 bases, and 11 bases separated the two germline ends. CDR3 DNA: TGTGCCATCAGTCAAAGCGACAGCTACGAGCAGTACTTC. Translating gives CAISQSDSYEQYF.

This clone has just one count. The chain carries TRBV6-4 and TRBJ2-1, with 8 bases that match TRBD1. Germline lookup yields CDR1 MRHNA and CDR2 SNTAGT. V trimming: 4 bases; J trimming: 2 bases; junction bases outside the gene matches: 4. The CDR3 covers 15 residues. CDR3 sequence reads: CASSADRATYNEQFF. The CDR3 region has the DNA TGTGCCAGCAGTGCGGACAGGGCGACCTACAATGAGCAGTTCTTC.